The 31 T cell receptor beta chains below all came from one sample that was sequenced in a study of Ad26.COV2.S vaccination and SARS-CoV-2 variants. Profiling relied on immunoSEQ multiplex PCR, and the TCRdb table lists in-frame clones only, not all of them. The repertoire holds hundreds of thousands of clones, 92% seen once, with under 5% in the top ten. This specimen was peripheral blood, taken after recovery from COVID-19. The receptors derive from a human donor who had recovered from COVID-19.

The CDR3 sequence is CASTPHRGKMGYGYTF. Written as DNA, the CDR3 is TGTGCCAGTACCCCCCACAGGGGAAAGATGGGCTATGGCTACACCTTC. The chain links TRBV19 to TRBJ1-2; 7 nucleotides line up with TRBD1. After removal of 7 bases from V and 4 bases from J, the junction contained 15 bases not matched to a gene. This CDR3 spans 16 amino acids. Per the germline V gene, CDR1 is LNHDA and CDR2 is SQIVND (reference sequence).

This clone was counted once. This chain uses TRBV2 with TRBJ2-2; D is undetermined. V was shortened by 4 bases and J by 5 bases, with 14 bases between the two germline ends. The germline V gene encodes CDR1 SNHLY and CDR2 FYNNEI. The CDR3 contains 15 residues. CDR3 sequence reads: CASSVNDVETGELFF. In DNA, the CDR3 is TGTGCCAGCAGTGTTAATGACGTGGAGACCGGGGAGCTGTTTTTT.

DNA for the CDR3: TGTGCCAGCAGCCAAGGTGGTCCTCCCTACGAGCAGTACTTC. Translated: CASSQGGPPYEQYF. V usage is TRBV14 and J usage is TRBJ2-7; D unresolved. Germline values: CDR1 SGHDN, CDR2 FVKESK. V was clipped by 1 base and J by 2 bases, with 9 bases between them. This CDR3 region has 14 residues. Drawing the rest from reference TRBV14 and TRBJ2-7, the complete variable domain is EAGVTQFPSHSVIEKGQTVTLRCDPISGHDNLYWYRRVMGKEIKFLLHFVKESKQDESGMPNNRFLAERTGGTYSTLKVQPAELEDSGVYFCASSQGGPPYEQYFGPGTRLTVT.

The rearrangement joins TRBV7-2 to TRBJ2-5; TRBD2 might be the D (6 bases). V lost 5 bases, J lost 4 bases, and 14 bases lay in between. The CDR3 sequence is 14 residues long. Germline V lookup: CDR1 SGHTA, CDR2 FQGNSA. CDR3 in amino acids: CASSMTRGPETQYF. In DNA form, the CDR3 reads TGTGCCAGCAGCATGACTAGAGGTCCAGAGACCCAGTACTTC.

This clone was seen only once. This chain joins TRBV28 and TRBJ1-3; D remains ambiguous. The CDR3 is 13 residues long. V lost 7 bases and J lost 6, with 13 bases in between. Germline V gives CDR1 MDHEN, CDR2 SYDVKM. CDR3 nucleotides: TGTGCCAGCAACAAGGAGGCGGAAAACACCATATATTTT. Translation gives CASNKEAENTIYF.

This sequence joins TRBV7-9 and TRBJ1-1; D may be TRBD1 (6 bases). Germline-derived CDR1 and CDR2 are SEHNR and FQNEAQ (reference sequence). With 5 bases removed from V and 1 base from J, the gap between germline ends came to 11 bases. CDR3 length equals 14 residues. In nucleotides, the CDR3 is TGTGCCAGCAGCACCTGGACAGCGAACACTGAAGCTTTCTTT. Translation gives CASSTWTANTEAFF.

CDR3 nucleotides: TGTGCCAGCAGCTTAGGTACAGGTTCCAACACTGAAGCTTTCTTT. It encodes CASSLGTGSNTEAFF. V is TRBV7-8 and J is TRBJ1-1; D may be TRBD1 (5 bases). V dropped 1 base and J dropped 2 bases, with 11 bases sitting between them. Germline assignment: CDR1 SGHVS and CDR2 FQNEAQ. CDR3 length: 15 residues.

V and J are TRBV11-1 and TRBJ1-6, with D maybe TRBD1 (5 bases). CDR3 size: 15 residues. V was pared by 4 bases and J by 10 bases, with 17 bases between. Per germline, CDR1 SGHAT and CDR2 FQDESV (reference sequence). DNA of the CDR3: TGTGCCAGCAGCTCCCGATGGGGCGACGAGTCACCCCTCCACTTT. It specifies CASSSRWGDESPLHF. The full variable domain, rest sourced from reference TRBV11-1 and TRBJ1-6, is EAEVAQSPRYKITEKSQAVAFWCDPISGHATLYWYRQILGQGPELLVQFQDESVVDDSQLPKDRFSAERLKGVDSTLKIQPAELGDSAMYLCASSSRWGDESPLHFGNGTRLTVT.

Only one count was recorded for this clone. V gene TRBV7-9 combines with J gene TRBJ2-3, with a weak D call TRBD2 (5 bases). Germline assignment: CDR1 SEHNR and CDR2 FQNEAQ (reference sequence). CDR3 length: 16 amino acids. Trimming pared 1 base from V and 2 bases from J, leaving 13 bases between. CDR3 protein: CASSLGGTRFTDTQYF. The CDR3 DNA reads TGTGCCAGCAGCTTAGGGGGAACTAGATTCACAGATACGCAGTATTTT.

This chain uses TRBV3-1 (or the pseudogene TRBV3-2) with TRBJ1-6; TRBD1 matches 10 bases. The CDR3 covers 15 residues. CDR1 and CDR2 from the germline V gene are LGHDT and YNNKEL (reference sequence). J gave up 7 bases and V 3 bases, and 3 bases lay outside the gene matches. The CDR3 region has the DNA TGTGCCAGCAGCCAGTCGGGACAGGGGAATTCACCCCTCCACTTT. As protein: CASSQSGQGNSPLHF.

This sequence joins TRBV4-1 and TRBJ1-2; a weak D match, TRBD1 (5 bases). In germline, CDR1 is MGHRA, CDR2 YSYEKL. Trimming shortened V by 4 bases and J by 2 bases, and 17 bases separated the two germline ends. The CDR3 length is 16 residues. The CDR3 region has the DNA TGCGCCAGCAGCCTCCCTGGGGGGTTCCTCAACTATGGCTACACCTTC. Translated: CASSLPGGFLNYGYTF.

The chain joins TRBV11-2 to TRBJ2-3; TRBD2 matches 8 bases. Trimming cost V 2 bases and J 0 bases; bases outside gene matches: 4. Germline CDR1 and CDR2: SGHAT and FQNNGV. The CDR3 covers 16 residues. The CDR3 protein is CASSLFAGGSTDTQYF. The CDR3 DNA is TGTGCCAGCAGCTTATTTGCGGGGGGAAGCACAGATACGCAGTATTTT.

This clone was seen just once. Here the CDR3 DNA reads TGTGCCAGCAGCTCGCCCGAACACCTCCTCTATGGCTACACCTTC. This translates into CASSSPEHLLYGYTF. V is TRBV7-9 and J is TRBJ1-2; no firm D call. CDR3 size: 15 residues. V was trimmed by 4 bases and J by 4 bases, leaving 16 bases between them. Germline CDR1 reads SEHNR; CDR2 reads FQNEAQ (reference sequence).

The J gene is TRBJ1-1, the V gene TRBV2; D uncertain. The CDR3 runs to 12 residues. From germline, CDR1 is SNHLY and CDR2 FYNNEI. Trimming took off 4 bases at V and 0 bases at J, with 3 bases between the two ends. The DNA of the CDR3 is TGTGCCAGCAGTGCAATGAACACTGAAGCTTTCTTT. Protein product: CASSAMNTEAFF.

Comments on this clone: This sample includes further DNA sequences coding for the same CDR3. DNA of the CDR3: TGTGCCAGCAGTTACTATCGAGGAACCTACGAGCAGTACTTC. Its translation: CASSYYRGTYEQYF. The V gene is TRBV6-5, the J gene TRBJ2-7; D is undetermined. The V end lost 1 base, the J end lost 2 bases, and 9 bases lay between the germline ends. Germline V CDR1 and CDR2: MNHEY, SVGAGI. The CDR3 is 14 residues long.

The chain recombines TRBV19 with TRBJ1-1, with TRBD1 matching 9 bases. This CDR3 spans 19 amino acids. Germline CDR1 LNHDA, CDR2 SQIVND (reference sequence). With 6 bases clipped from V and 1 base from J, the junction kept 18 bases outside the gene matches. The CDR3 coding sequence is TGTGCCAGTAGAAAGAACTCCGGGACAGGGATTAAGGGGAACACTGAAGCTTTCTTT. It encodes CASRKNSGTGIKGNTEAFF.

In nucleotides, the CDR3 is TGCACCAGCAGCCAAGATTGGAGACTAGCGGTACAAGAGACCCAGTACTTC. Translating it yields CTSSQDWRLAVQETQYF. The chain uses TRBV1 and TRBJ2-5; whether TRBD2, the table's D call, matches the DNA was not checked. TRBV1 is an annotated pseudogene. The CDR3 extends over 17 amino acids.

The V and J genes are TRBV24-1 and TRBJ2-1, with no clear D. Trimming cost V 9 bases and J 5 bases, with 16 bases left between them. The CDR3 contains 14 residues. CDR1 and CDR2 (germline): KGHDR, SFDVKD. CDR3 in DNA: TGTGCCACCGCGGACCACTCAACCAACAATGAGCAGTTCTTC. The encoded protein is CATADHSTNNEQFF.

V and J are TRBV14 and TRBJ1-1, with no clear D. V shed 4 bases and J shed 9 bases, with 9 bases lying between them. The CDR3 is 11 residues long. Germline V gene lookup returns CDR1 SGHDN and CDR2 FVKESK. CDR3 amino acids: CASSRGLQAFF. In DNA, the CDR3 is TGTGCCAGCAGCCGAGGGTTACAAGCTTTCTTT.

This sequence joins TRBV14 and TRBJ1-1, with D unclear. The germline V and J ends were trimmed by 4 bases and 4 bases, with 13 bases remaining between them. CDR1 and CDR2 from the germline V gene are SGHDN and FVKESK. CDR3 length: 14 amino acids. Here the CDR3 DNA reads TGTGCCAGCAGCCTAATATCGGAAGGCACTGAAGCTTTCTTT. Amino acid sequence: CASSLISEGTEAFF.

This clone was counted once. The chain uses TRBV11-2 and TRBJ2-1; weak D call: TRBD2 (6 bases). The CDR3 runs 16 residues. In germline, CDR1 is SGHAT, CDR2 FQNNGV. V dropped 5 bases and J dropped 9 bases, with 23 bases sitting between them. For the CDR3, the DNA is TGTGCCAGCAGCGAACAACTGGGGGAGGATACCGGTGAGCAGTTCTTC. Translated, it gives CASSEQLGEDTGEQFF.

The V and J genes are TRBV12-3 or TRBV12-4 and TRBJ1-1, with no clear D. V lost 3 bases to trimming and J lost 1 base, with 6 bases between them. This CDR3 comprises 13 residues. CDR3: CASSFPGNTEAFF. The CDR3 DNA sequence: TGTGCCAGCAGTTTCCCAGGGAACACTGAAGCTTTCTTT.

This rearrangement joins TRBV27 to TRBJ1-1; 8 bases are a match to TRBD1. V lost 6 bases and J lost 11; bases outside the gene matches: 8. The CDR3 covers 12 residues. CDR1 and CDR2 (germline): MNHEY, SMNVEV (reference sequence). The CDR3 nucleotides are TGTGCCAGCAGATCCGGACAGGGTGATGCTTTCTTT. Translation: CASRSGQGDAFF.

V and J are TRBV11-2 and TRBJ2-5; tentatively, D is TRBD1 (6 bases). The V end was cut by 9 bases, the J end by 1 base, with 12 bases between. This CDR3 spans 13 amino acids. CDR1 and CDR2 (germline): SGHAT, FQNNGV. DNA of the CDR3: TGTGCCAGTTCCGGACAGACCCAAGAGACCCAGTACTTC. As protein: CASSGQTQETQYF.

Here the CDR3 DNA reads TGTGCCAGCTCACCCGAACCGGGGAGCTCCTATAATTCACCCCTCCACTTT. Its translation is CASSPEPGSSYNSPLHF. The V gene is TRBV18, the J gene TRBJ1-6; D is uncertain. The CDR3 is 17 amino acids. Per germline, CDR1 KGHSH and CDR2 LQKENI. V was pared by 3 bases and J by 0 bases, with 12 bases between.

In this sample, this clone turned up a few times. This sample also contains other DNA sequences that code for the same CDR3. The chain links TRBV7-9 to TRBJ1-1; D not certain. The CDR3 has 13 amino acids. The germline CDR1 and CDR2 sequences are SEHNR and FQNEAQ (reference sequence). V lost 0 bases, J lost 1 base, and 3 bases lay in between. CDR3 loop: CASSLAGNTEAFF. In DNA form, the CDR3 reads TGTGCCAGCAGCTTAGCGGGGAACACTGAAGCTTTCTTT.

This chain links TRBV19 with TRBJ1-5, with 11 positions matching TRBD1. After removal of 7 bases from V and 1 base from J, the junction contained 9 bases not matched to a gene. Germline lookup yields CDR1 LNHDA and CDR2 SQIVND (reference sequence). There are 17 residues in the CDR3. The CDR3 sequence: CASNLSGQGGSNQPQHF. CDR3 bases: TGTGCCAGTAACCTTTCGGGACAGGGGGGGAGCAATCAGCCCCAGCATTTT.

CDR3 loop: CASSLDTLWGEKLFF. CDR3 DNA sequence: TGTGCCAGCAGCTTAGACACCCTATGGGGTGAAAAACTGTTTTTT. The chain has TRBV7-9 and TRBJ1-4; D remains ambiguous. V was pared by 1 base and J by 7 bases, with 13 bases between. The germline gives CDR1 SEHNR, CDR2 FQNEAQ (reference sequence). This CDR3 region has 15 residues. Full variable domain (missing parts from reference TRBV7-9 and TRBJ1-4): DTGVSQNPRHKITKRGQNVTFRCDPISEHNRLYWYRQTLGQGPEFLTYFQNEAQLEKSRLLSDRFSAERPKGSFSTLEIQRTEQGDSAMYLCASSLDTLWGEKLFFGSGTQLSVL.

The chain is built from TRBV7-2 and TRBJ1-1; possibly TRBD1 for D (6 bases). V lost 6 bases and J lost 4, with 18 bases in between. This CDR3 region has 15 residues. Per germline, CDR1 SGHTA and CDR2 FQGNSA. The DNA of the CDR3 is TGTGCCAGCAGATTTACAGGGATGGGGGGCACTGAAGCTTTCTTT. It is translated as CASRFTGMGGTEAFF.

The chain uses TRBV5-1 and TRBJ2-7; 9 bases align to TRBD1. With 4 bases clipped from V and 3 bases from J, the junction kept 8 bases outside the gene matches. The germline gives CDR1 SGHRS, CDR2 YFSETQ. The CDR3 contains 15 residues. CDR3 sequence (DNA): TGCGCCAGCAGCCCGGGGACAGGGATCTTCTACGAGCAGTACTTC. This sequence encodes CASSPGTGIFYEQYF.

A few counts support this clone. The J gene is TRBJ1-6, the V gene TRBV6-5; D uncertain. V lost 3 bases and J 7 bases, leaving 16 bases between the germline ends. This CDR3 has 16 amino acids. Germline CDR1 and CDR2: MNHEY and SVGAGI. The CDR3 DNA reads TGTGCCAGCAGTTATGGGCAGGAGAGCCCAAATTCACCCCTCCACTTT. It encodes CASSYGQESPNSPLHF.